This is a list of T cell receptor beta chains from one sample in a study of T cells after yellow fever vaccination. TCRdb recomputed calls from the 5' RACE reads with MiXCR, one row per CDR3 protein. The data show 350,000 to 450,000 distinct CDR3 sequences, over 15% seen once. The sample consisted of PBMCs, taken before the yellow fever booster vaccination. The source is a man younger than 35 who received the YFV17D yellow fever vaccine. Each CDR3 is given with its conserved first and last residue. The D gene is left open where the match is weak. Size is stated for part of the rows, as once, few or many counts, or as a class when the clone is expanded.

size,D,V,J,DNA,CDR3
.,.,TRBV28,TRBJ1-5,TGTGCCAGCAGTTGGGCAGGTTCGAGCAATCAGCCCCAGCATTTT,CASSWAGSSNQPQHF
.,.,TRBV10-3,TRBJ1-1,TGTGCCAAGCGGGCAGGGACCGGCACTGAAGCTTTCTTT,CAKRAGTGTEAFF
few,.,TRBV6-5,TRBJ1-2,TGTGCCAGCAGCCCACCGGGACGGCACTATGGCTACACCTTC,CASSPPGRHYGYTF
few,.,TRBV6-5,TRBJ1-1,TGTGCCAGCAGTTACGAGTGGGTGATGAACACTGAAGCTTTCTTT,CASSYEWVMNTEAFF
.,.,TRBV6-5,TRBJ2-3,TGTGCCAGCAGTTCCCGGGACGTCGCAGATACGCAGTATTTT,CASSSRDVADTQYF
.,.,TRBV6-6,TRBJ1-1,TGTGCCAGCAGCCGGACGAGGAACACTGAAGCTTTCTTT,CASSRTRNTEAFF
many,TRBD2,TRBV20-1,TRBJ2-3,TGCAGTGTCGAGGGCGGGGGGGCGGCAGATACGCAGTATTTT,CSVEGGGAADTQYF
.,.,TRBV12-3/TRBV12-4,TRBJ2-3,TGTGCCAGCAGTTTTGTACACTCGGATACGCAGTATTTT,CASSFVHSDTQYF
.,.,TRBV11-2,TRBJ2-2,TGTGCCAGCAGCCCTAGGGCCGGACAACCCCCTAACACCGGGGAGCTGTTTTTT,CASSPRAGQPPNTGELFF
.,TRBD2,TRBV7-2,TRBJ2-1,TGTGCCAGCAGCTTGCCAGCGGGGGGGCCCAATGAGCAGTTCTTC,CASSLPAGGPNEQFF
.,.,TRBV6-5,TRBJ2-2,TGTGCCAGCAGTTACTCGTTTGGACTGGATACATCCGGGGAGCTGTTTTTT,CASSYSFGLDTSGELFF
.,.,TRBV15,TRBJ1-1,TGTGCCACCTCTAGCCTCCGCATGAACACTGAAGCTTTCTTT,CATSSLRMNTEAFF
few,TRBD1,TRBV4-3,TRBJ2-2,TGCGCCAGCAGCCGACAGGGGTACGACACCGGGGAGCTGTTTTTT,CASSRQGYDTGELFF
few,.,TRBV10-3,TRBJ1-3,TGTGCCATCGCGTCCGATCCTGGAAACACCATATATTTT,CAIASDPGNTIYF
.,TRBD2,TRBV24-1,TRBJ2-1,TGTGCCACCAGTGACCAACGCGGGACTAGCACCTCTTTGCGGTCCTCCTACAATGAGCAGTTCTTC,CATSDQRGTSTSLRSSYNEQFF
few,.,TRBV29-1,TRBJ1-2,TGCAGCTCCAGGGACAATGCTGGCTACACCTTC,CSSRDNAGYTF
.,.,TRBV7-9,TRBJ1-2,TGTGCCAGCACCGAAGACCTAAAGGGCTACACCTTC,CASTEDLKGYTF
few,.,TRBV4-3,TRBJ2-3,TGCGCCAGCAGCCAAGGGGCAAACAGGGTCACAGATACGCAGTATTTT,CASSQGANRVTDTQYF